This entry describes one TCR beta chain. What it binds is unknown. The CDR3 has 14 residues. Germline loops: CDR1 LGHNT, CDR2 FRNRAP. V shed 6 bases and J shed 2 bases, with 13 bases lying between them. The PCR was carried out with 60 Vbeta primers and 13 Jbeta primers. Clones were sequenced by immunoSEQ multiplex PCR, and TCRdb holds only the in-frame ones, with some missing. The table has about 170,000 clones, 84% seen once. The sample originates from a study of cytomegalovirus exposure and HLA in healthy donors. Background on the study: An early data release held some 89 million unique TCRs from HLA-typed donors. Whole-study results and caveats: The authors later found most CMV-associated TCR beta chains appeared HLA-restricted. Clonal expansion was found to be greater in HLA-associated TCR beta chains than in equally common others in a later analysis. Presence/absence analyses assumed roughly uniform sequencing depth across donors, which may not hold.

The chain carries TRBV12-5 and TRBJ2-5; D gene ambiguous. The origin of this receptor is a man between 18 and 29 years old in good health and CMV-seronegative. Specimen: PBMCs. CDR3 sequence reads: CASGRPPEQETQYF. The CDR3 region has the DNA TGTGCTAGTGGGCGGCCTCCAGAGCAAGAGACCCAGTACTTC.